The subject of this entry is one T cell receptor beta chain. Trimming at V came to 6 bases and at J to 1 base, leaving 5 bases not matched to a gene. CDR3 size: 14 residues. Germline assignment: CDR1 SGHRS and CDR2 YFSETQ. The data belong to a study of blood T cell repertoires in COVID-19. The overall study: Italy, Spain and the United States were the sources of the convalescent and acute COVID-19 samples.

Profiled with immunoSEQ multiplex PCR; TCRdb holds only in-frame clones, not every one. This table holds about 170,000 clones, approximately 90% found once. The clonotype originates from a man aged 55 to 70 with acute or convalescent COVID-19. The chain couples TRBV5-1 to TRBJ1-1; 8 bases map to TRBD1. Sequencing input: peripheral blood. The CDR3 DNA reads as TGCGCCAGCACCCCCGGGACAGGGAACACTGAAGCTTTCTTT. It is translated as CASTPGTGNTEAFF. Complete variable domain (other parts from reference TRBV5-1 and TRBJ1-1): KAGVTQTPRYLIKTRGQQVTLSCSPISGHRSVSWYQQTPGQGLQFLFEYFSETQRNKGNFPGRFSGRQFSNSRSEMNVSTLELGDSALYLCASTPGTGNTEAFFGQGTRLTVV.